These 17 T cell receptor beta chains were sequenced from one sample in a study of blood T cell repertoires in COVID-19. The repertoire was sequenced with immunoSEQ multiplex PCR; TCRdb's copy has only in-frame clones and lacks some. The sample carries over 250,000 clones, approximately 83% recorded once. Sequenced material: peripheral blood. Receptor source: a woman between 65 and 79 years old with acute or convalescent COVID-19.

The chain combines TRBV5-1 with TRBJ2-1; TRBD2 matches at 11 bases. CDR3 length: 15 amino acids. CDR1 and CDR2 from the germline V gene are SGHRS and YFSETQ. V dropped 6 bases and J dropped 6; count of bases not matched to a gene: 8. CDR3 in amino acids: CASTYSGGAGNEQFF. The CDR3 DNA follows: TGCGCCAGCACCTATAGCGGGGGGGCGGGCAATGAGCAGTTCTTC. Full variable domain (rest looked up from reference TRBV5-1 and TRBJ2-1): KAGVTQTPRYLIKTRGQQVTLSCSPISGHRSVSWYQQTPGQGLQFLFEYFSETQRNKGNFPGRFSGRQFSNSRSEMNVSTLELGDSALYLCASTYSGGAGNEQFFGPGTRLTVL.

The rearrangement links TRBV10-3 to TRBJ2-7, with 9 nucleotides matching TRBD1. V gave up 9 bases and J gave up 4 bases; unmatched junction bases: 7. In germline, CDR1 is ENHRY, CDR2 SYGVKD. The CDR3 length is 13 residues. CDR3 nucleotides: TGTGCCATTCTGGACAGGGGACTTTACGAGCAGTACTTC. It yields the protein CAILDRGLYEQYF.

The chain combines TRBV15 with TRBJ2-7, with D perhaps matching TRBD1 (6 bases). Trimming removed 8 bases at V and 4 bases at J, with 21 bases between. The CDR3 loop spans 15 amino acids. CDR1 is LNHNV, CDR2 YYDKDF, per germline (reference sequence). Here the CDR3 DNA reads TGTGCCACCCTCTCCTCGGCAGGGGCCGGATACGAGCAGTACTTC. Protein product: CATLSSAGAGYEQYF.

The chain is built from TRBV30 and TRBJ1-1; D unclear. This CDR3 comprises 12 residues. The germline gives CDR1 GTSNPN, CDR2 SVGIG (reference sequence). V shed 4 bases and J shed 3 bases, with 9 bases lying between them. CDR3 amino acids: CAWTPRDTEAFF. The CDR3 coding sequence is TGTGCCTGGACCCCCCGGGACACTGAAGCTTTCTTT.

Of note for this clone: The junction departs from the called germline gene at one end, perhaps through a read error. The V and J genes are TRBV5-1 and TRBJ2-1; TRBD2 matches at 9 bases. CDR3 length: 17 residues. Germline-derived CDR1 and CDR2 are SGHRS and YFSETQ. CDR3 sequence: CASSLASGASSSNEQFF. CDR3 DNA: TGCGCCAGCAGCTTGGCTAGCGGGGCCTCTTCCTCCAATGAGCAGTTCTTC.

The CDR3: CASSRQTNYGYTF. CDR3 bases: TGTGCCAGCTCTCGACAAACTAACTATGGCTACACCTTC. The chain recombines TRBV18 with TRBJ1-2, with D uncertain. V was cut by 6 bases and J by 0 bases, with 8 bases left in between. CDR3 length: 13 amino acids. From germline, CDR1 is KGHSH and CDR2 LQKENI.

This clone showed up just once. The chain carries TRBV5-1 and TRBJ1-1, with TRBD1 matching 9 bases. V gave up 3 bases and J gave up 1 base; unmatched junction bases: 1. CDR3 length equals 14 residues. Germline V gives CDR1 SGHRS, CDR2 YFSETQ. CDR3 residues: CASSWTGANTEAFF. CDR3 in DNA: TGCGCCAGCAGCTGGACAGGGGCGAACACTGAAGCTTTCTTT.

The chain is built from TRBV2 and TRBJ1-4, with 11 bases that match TRBD1. Germline CDR1 reads SNHLY; CDR2 reads FYNNEI. The CDR3 is 13 residues long. Trimming cost V 10 bases and J 5 bases; bases outside gene matches: 3. CDR3 amino acids: CATGTGGNEKLFF. The CDR3 region has the DNA TGTGCCACAGGGACAGGGGGAAATGAAAAACTGTTTTTT.

The chain carries TRBV20-1 and TRBJ2-6; D uncertain. CDR1 is DFQATT, CDR2 SNEGSKA, per germline (reference sequence). Trimming removed 7 bases from V and 12 bases from J, with 13 bases in between. This CDR3 has 11 amino acids. The CDR3 DNA is TGCAGTGGGAGTTGGCGAGGCGTCCTGACTTTC. Amino acids: CSGSWRGVLTF.

This chain joins TRBV10-2 and TRBJ1-2; 9 bases fit TRBD1. The V gene's germline CDR1 is WSHSY and CDR2 SAAADI. J lost 8 bases, V lost 5 bases, and 15 bases had no gene match. The CDR3 is made up of 16 amino acids. The CDR3 is CASSSGTGTIVGGYTF. CDR3 bases: TGCGCCAGCAGTTCCGGGACAGGGACGATCGTAGGCGGCTACACCTTC.

This clone was seen more than once but under ten times. The chain couples TRBV7-9 to TRBJ2-7, with D possibly being TRBD2 (5 bases). The germline V gene has CDR1 SEHNR and CDR2 FQNEAQ (reference sequence). Trimming removed 4 bases from V and 7 bases from J, with 14 bases in between. There are 13 residues in the CDR3. The CDR3 loop is CASSWEIDREQYF. The CDR3 coding sequence is TGTGCCAGCAGCTGGGAGATAGATCGAGAGCAGTACTTC.

V and J are TRBV4-2 and TRBJ2-3, with a tentative D call TRBD2 (6 bases). CDR1 and CDR2 from the germline V gene are LGHNA and YNFKEQ. Trimming removed 6 bases at V and 4 bases at J, with 14 bases between. The length of the CDR3 is 14 residues. In nucleotides, the CDR3 is TGTGCCAGCAGGGACCGGGGGTCCTCAGATACGCAGTATTTT. Residues: CASRDRGSSDTQYF.

The CDR3 loop reads CASSLGQGRGYTF. In DNA form, the CDR3 reads TGTGCCAGCAGTTTAGGGCAGGGTAGGGGCTACACCTTC. V and J are TRBV27 and TRBJ1-2; maybe TRBD1 (5 bases). Germline-derived CDR1 and CDR2 are MNHEY and SMNVEV (reference sequence). V was cut by 2 bases and J by 8 bases, with 12 bases left in between. This CDR3 has 13 residues.

The V and J genes are TRBV6-5 and TRBJ1-2, with 8 bases lining up with TRBD1. CDR1 MNHEY and CDR2 SVGAGI come from the germline V gene. V dropped 5 bases and J dropped 4; count of bases not matched to a gene: 3. The CDR3 loop spans 13 amino acids. The CDR3 region has the DNA TGTGCCAGCAGTCAGGGGGCTGGCTATGGCTACACCTTC. Its translation is CASSQGAGYGYTF.

This chain connects TRBV4-1 to TRBJ1-1, with TRBD1 identical over 7 bases. Germline trimming cut 5 bases from V and 0 bases from J; bases unmatched to any gene: 6. CDR1 is MGHRA and CDR2 is YSYEKL in the germline V gene. The CDR3 totals 15 residues. The chain's CDR3 is CASSYGDSMNTEAFF. DNA of the CDR3: TGCGCCAGCAGCTACGGGGACAGCATGAACACTGAAGCTTTCTTT.

The chain has TRBV5-5 and TRBJ1-2, with 8 nucleotides matching TRBD1. CDR3 length equals 15 residues. After removal of 5 bases from V and 8 bases from J, the junction contained 14 bases not matched to a gene. The germline CDR1 and CDR2 sequences are SGHKS and YYEKEE (reference sequence). Here the CDR3 DNA reads TGTGCCAGCAGTTACTCAGGGGGCGCGGCGGAAGGCTACACCTTC. Its translation: CASSYSGGAAEGYTF.

This clone was counted a single time. V usage is TRBV30 and J usage is TRBJ1-1, with a possible D match to TRBD1 (5 bases). The length of the CDR3 is 14 residues. Per the germline V gene, CDR1 is GTSNPN and CDR2 is SVGIG (reference sequence). V shed 4 bases and J shed 1 base, with 13 bases lying between them. CDR3 protein: CAWTFGRGNTEAFF. In DNA, the CDR3 is TGTGCCTGGACCTTCGGGAGGGGGAACACTGAAGCTTTCTTT.